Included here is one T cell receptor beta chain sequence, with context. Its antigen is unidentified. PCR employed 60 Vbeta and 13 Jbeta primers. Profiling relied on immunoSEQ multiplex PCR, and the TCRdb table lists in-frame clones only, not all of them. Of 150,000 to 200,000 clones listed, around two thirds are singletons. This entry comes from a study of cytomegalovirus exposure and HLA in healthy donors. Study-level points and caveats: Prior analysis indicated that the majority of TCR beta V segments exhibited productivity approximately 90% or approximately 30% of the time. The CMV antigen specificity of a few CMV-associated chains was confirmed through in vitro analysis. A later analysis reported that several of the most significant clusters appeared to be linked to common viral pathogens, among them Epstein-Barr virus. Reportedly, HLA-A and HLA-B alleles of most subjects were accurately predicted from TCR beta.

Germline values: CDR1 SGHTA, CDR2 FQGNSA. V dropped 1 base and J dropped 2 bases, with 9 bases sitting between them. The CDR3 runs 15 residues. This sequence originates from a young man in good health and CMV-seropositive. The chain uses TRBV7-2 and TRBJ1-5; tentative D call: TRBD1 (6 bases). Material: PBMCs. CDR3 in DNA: TGTGCCAGCAGCTTAGTTGAGGGGGGCAATCAGCCCCAGCATTTT. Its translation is CASSLVEGGNQPQHF.